Listed below are T cell receptor beta chains from one sample, sequenced in a study of shared clonotypes between healthy human individuals. The table came from immunoSEQ multiplex PCR; TCRdb's copy has only in-frame clones and leaves some out. The table has about 1.5 million clones, roughly 96% seen once. Specimen: naive CD4+ T cells sorted from blood. The receptors were sampled from a man in his thirties or forties in good health. The conserved cysteine and the conserved F or W are not part of the CDR3 here.

CDR3aa | j_gene | v_gene | len
ASSMGTGRGAF | TRBJ1-1 | TRBV25-1 | 11
ASSLGLAGTDTQY | TRBJ2-3 | TRBV18 | 13
ASSFTGSINEQF | TRBJ2-1 | TRBV5-5 | 12
ASSSPLKLGVYEQY | TRBJ2-7 | TRBV7-2 | 14
ASSDSKRFNTGELF | TRBJ2-2 | TRBV10-1 | 14
ASKPRVYNEQF | TRBJ2-1 | TRBV2 | 11
ASSSQTGEDNEQF | TRBJ2-1 | TRBV11-2 | 13
ASEQEGTDTQY | TRBJ2-3 | TRBV5-1 | 11
ASSAGRLPGPQH | TRBJ1-5 | TRBV7-8 | 12
ASSPGQVPGELF | TRBJ2-2 | TRBV5-4 | 12
ASRSSRGRYSYNEQF | TRBJ2-1 | TRBV5-6 | 15
ASSIDDRGTGNTIY | TRBJ1-3 | TRBV7-9 | 14
ASSQLLAGVGNEQF | TRBJ2-1 | TRBV5-4 | 14
ASSLFAGAVYEQY | TRBJ2-7 | TRBV27 | 13
AIRPGLAADTQY | TRBJ2-3 | TRBV10-3 | 12
ASRSPGRIKSEQY | TRBJ2-7 | TRBV11-2 | 13
SARSRETQY | TRBJ2-5 | TRBV20-1 | 9
TSSQDLLRGGANVLT | TRBJ2-6 | TRBV1 | 15
ASSPAGGTYEQY | TRBJ2-7 | TRBV28 | 12
SVSTGAGNTIY | TRBJ1-3 | TRBV29-1 | 11
ASSIGGISQPQH | TRBJ1-5 | TRBV19 | 12
ASSTGQGWPKEQY | TRBJ2-7 | TRBV9 | 13
ASSSRGGQPNEQF | TRBJ2-1 | TRBV7-9 | 13
ASIPTGYTGELF | TRBJ2-2 | TRBV7-9 | 12
ASSHDRSRETQY | TRBJ2-5 | TRBV4-3 | 12
ASRTRTEAF | TRBJ1-1 | TRBV25-1 | 9
SAVRVNEQY | TRBJ2-7 | TRBV20-1 | 9
ASSQGTAYEQY | TRBJ2-7 | TRBV6-5 | 11
ASSAQGTQY | TRBJ2-5 | TRBV7-9 | 9
ASSPGGGSTDTQY | TRBJ2-3 | TRBV18 | 13
ASSILQPGLAGGPTYEQY | TRBJ2-7 | TRBV18 | 18
ASSEAVYNEQF | TRBJ2-1 | TRBV2 | 11
ASSLTRAPRNEQY | TRBJ2-7 | TRBV27 | 13
ASSPPSSQSSYEQY | TRBJ2-7 | TRBV18 | 14
ASSLGEGGTRTEAF | TRBJ1-1 | TRBV5-1 | 14
ASSQAGDYEQY | TRBJ2-7 | TRBV10-1 | 11
ASSKGDRGRNYEQY | TRBJ2-7 | TRBV5-4 | 14
ASSASAHEQY | TRBJ2-7 | TRBV5-4 | 10
ASSVESGASYGYT | TRBJ1-2 | TRBV9 | 13
ASSPGRAMYEQF | TRBJ2-1 | TRBV28 | 12
ARRQGLNEQF | TRBJ2-1 | TRBV5-3 | 10
ASSATGQGTYGYT | TRBJ1-2 | TRBV28 | 13
ASSLIGSYEQY | TRBJ2-7 | TRBV5-1 | 11
ASSPGGSDTQY | TRBJ2-3 | TRBV5-4 | 11
ASSLGPTSEAF | TRBJ1-1 | TRBV5-1 | 11